This T cell receptor (beta chain) was sequenced during a study of cytomegalovirus exposure and HLA in healthy donors. In the study overall: Early on, a data release was issued that held 80 million to 90 million unique TCRs from HLA-typed donors.

60 Vbeta and 13 Jbeta primers were used in PCR. Here immunoSEQ multiplex PCR was the method, and the copy in TCRdb shows in-frame clones only, minus some. The data hold almost 200,000 clones, with around 79% observed a single time. With regard to this clone: Its antigen is undetermined.

V shed 2 bases and J 3 bases; nucleotides not matched to a gene: 3. Germline V gene sequence: CDR1 SGHRS, CDR2 YFSETQ. There are 15 residues in the CDR3. General study results and limits: Most TCR sequences were rare, but some public TCRs occurred in many donors. What TCR beta sequences reportedly achieved was accurate prediction of HLA-A and HLA-B alleles in most subjects.

The sequencing input was PBMCs. The genes are TRBV5-1 and TRBJ2-2; 8 bases match TRBD2. The receptor was derived from a woman aged 25 to 39 in good health and CMV-seropositive. The CDR3: CASSLTGGYTGELFF. CDR3 nucleotides: TGCGCCAGCAGCTTAACGGGAGGGTACACCGGGGAGCTGTTTTTT.